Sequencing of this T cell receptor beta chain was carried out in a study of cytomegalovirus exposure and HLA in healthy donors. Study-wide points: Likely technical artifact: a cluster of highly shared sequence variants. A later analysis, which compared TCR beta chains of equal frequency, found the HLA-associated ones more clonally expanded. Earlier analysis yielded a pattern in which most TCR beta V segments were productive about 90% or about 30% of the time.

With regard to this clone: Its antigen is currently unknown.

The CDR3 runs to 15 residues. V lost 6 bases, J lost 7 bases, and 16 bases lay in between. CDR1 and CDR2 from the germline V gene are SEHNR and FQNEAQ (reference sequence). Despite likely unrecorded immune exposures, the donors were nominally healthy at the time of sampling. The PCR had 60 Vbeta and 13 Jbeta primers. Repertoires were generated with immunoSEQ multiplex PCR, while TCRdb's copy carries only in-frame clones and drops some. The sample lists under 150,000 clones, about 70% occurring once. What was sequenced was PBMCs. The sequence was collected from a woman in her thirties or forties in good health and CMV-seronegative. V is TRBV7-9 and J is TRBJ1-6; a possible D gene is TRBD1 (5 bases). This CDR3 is CASRPTQEPNSPLHF. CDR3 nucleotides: TGTGCCAGCAGACCCACACAGGAGCCAAATTCACCCCTCCACTTT.